Sequencing of this T cell receptor beta chain was carried out in a study of T cells in Graves' hyperthyroidism and ophthalmopathy (dated by TCRdb to 2018 to 2020). Broadly, across the study: To identify TCR V-J signatures that set the groups apart, the researchers used a discovery cohort of 95 to 100 patients, made up of fewer than 50 with Graves' ophthalmopathy and 57 with stable Graves' hyperthyroidism. The paper reports TCR Vbeta CDR3 sequencing of over 120 peripheral blood samples: some 41 ophthalmopathy, over 70 hyperthyroidism and around 17 progressor patients. The 95 to 100 discovery patients were randomly split 7:3 into training and test sets. An independent validation cohort of around 19 hyperthyroidism patients and about 15 patients who later progressed to ophthalmopathy tested prospective prediction of ophthalmopathy. After blood sampling, hyperthyroidism patients were treated with methimazole at a starting dose of 30 mg daily, and ophthalmopathy patients were treated with high-dose intravenous methylprednisolone. The study also compared thyroid tissue and blood T-cell repertoires from 6 or 7 Graves' hyperthyroidism patients. Study-wide conclusions, independent of this receptor: No statistical method was used to fix the sample size in advance, and group allocation was not hidden from the investigators. In validation, the model predicted progression to ophthalmopathy a median of about 6.5 months before onset, with approximately 70% sensitivity and around 76% specificity. Most expanded thyroid clonotypes (frequency above 0.001) were also found in blood, which suggests that blood repertoires may mirror thyroid immune responses. Ophthalmopathy was separated from stable hyperthyroidism by a 13 V-J signature model, with 85% to 90% sensitivity and approximately 81% specificity obtained in cross-validation and 80%/75% obtained in testing.

Exclusion was applied to patients with uncontrolled infections, other autoimmune diseases, pregnancy or lactation. Clinical symptoms, serum thyroxine and TRAb, thyroid ultrasound, and orbital computed tomography formed the basis for the diagnoses. Trizol reagent was used to extract total RNA, and RNA quality was then checked on an Agilent 2100 Bioanalyzer. This clonotype was picked up one time. The antigen this receptor binds is unknown. Base qualities are missing; no much larger clone stands one base away. One read alone makes for weak evidence. Amplification of TCR beta CDR3 regions was carried out from RNA transcripts. For the first round of RT-PCR on the TCR CDR3, the HTBI primer set was used together with the Qiagen OneStep RT-PCR kit. Libraries were constructed in a second round of multiplex PCR, after which size selection and purification were performed. The libraries were sequenced on an Illumina HiSeq2000 using paired-end 100 bp reads. The study's processing was this. SOAPnuke was used to process the raw data, removing reads that contained adapters or uncalled bases, had a mean Phred below 15, or lacked an exact match to the constant primer or identifier. High-quality paired reads were merged using COPE v1.2.5, and each unique nucleotide sequence was defined as a clonotype. Clonotypes were aligned to IMGT TRBV, TRBD and TRBJ reference segments using MiTCR v1.1. The analysis was restricted to V-J combinations with a frequency above 0.0001, which together covered about 99% of the repertoires. The TCS score was defined as the ratio of F50 (clonal expansion) to E x V (chaos), calculated using BLOSUM62-based TCRdist between CDR3 peptides within each V-J. Welch's t-statistics and random forest reduced 450 to 600 V-J features to around 14, which were used in a naive Bayes classifier (R e1071). The Morisita-Horn index was used to measure how similar the thyroid and blood repertoires were. In TCRdb, the public reads were trimmed at Q25 with fastp and aligned with MiXCR, with productive beta chains retained. Under each unique CDR3 protein, matching rows form one entry showing the most common genes and DNA. What appears here as the V and J calls and clone size reflects TCRdb's work, not the paper's. The sample table holds over 650,000 distinct CDR3 sequences, of which 45% were seen once. Clones ranked in the top ten supply roughly 7.2% of the sample.

Spanning cysteine to phenylalanine, the CDR3 consists of 13 amino acids. Only the CDR3 region is kept as DNA, spanning 39 bases read in frame from base 1. Taken from the germline V gene, the CDR1 and CDR2 loops are SQVTM and ANQGSEA. V drops 7 bases and J drops 2 bases, leaving 14 bases in between. Sequenced material: peripheral blood or thyroid tissue (not recorded which). The sequence links TRBV29-1 to TRBJ2-5; the D gene is not confidently resolved. The clonotype originates from an adult man with Graves' disease, either hyperthyroidism or ophthalmopathy (not recorded which). The nucleotides are TGCAGCGGCCAGTACGGGCCTCAAGAGACCCAGTACTTC. Translated, it gives CSGQYGPQETQYF.